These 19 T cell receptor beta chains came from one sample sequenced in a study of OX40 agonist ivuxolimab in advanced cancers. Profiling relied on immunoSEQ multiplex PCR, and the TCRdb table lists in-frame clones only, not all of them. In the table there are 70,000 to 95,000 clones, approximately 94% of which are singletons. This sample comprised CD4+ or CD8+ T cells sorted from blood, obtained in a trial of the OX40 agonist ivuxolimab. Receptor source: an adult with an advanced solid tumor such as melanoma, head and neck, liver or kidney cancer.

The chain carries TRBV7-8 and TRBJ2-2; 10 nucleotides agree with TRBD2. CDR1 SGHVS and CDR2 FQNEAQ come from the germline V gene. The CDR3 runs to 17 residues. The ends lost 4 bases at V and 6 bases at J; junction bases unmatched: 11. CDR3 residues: CASSSIIAGGVAGELFF. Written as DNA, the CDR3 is TGTGCCAGCAGCTCAATCATAGCGGGAGGTGTGGCCGGGGAGCTGTTTTTT.

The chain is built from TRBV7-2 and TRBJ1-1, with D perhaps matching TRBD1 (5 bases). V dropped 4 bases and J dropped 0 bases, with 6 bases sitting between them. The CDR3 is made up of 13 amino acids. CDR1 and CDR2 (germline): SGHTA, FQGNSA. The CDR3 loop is CASSWTLNTEAFF. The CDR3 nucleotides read TGTGCCAGCAGCTGGACACTGAACACTGAAGCTTTCTTT. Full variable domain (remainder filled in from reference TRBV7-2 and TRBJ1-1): GAGVSQSPSNKVTEKGKDVELRCDPISGHTALYWYRQSLGQGLEFLIYFQGNSAPDKSGLPSDRFSAERTGGSVSTLTIQRTQQEDSAVYLCASSWTLNTEAFFGQGTRLTVV.

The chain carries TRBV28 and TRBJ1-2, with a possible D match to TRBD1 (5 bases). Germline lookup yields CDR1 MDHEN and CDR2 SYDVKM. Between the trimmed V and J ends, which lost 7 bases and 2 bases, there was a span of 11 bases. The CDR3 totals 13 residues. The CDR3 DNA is TGTGCCAGCACCTGGGAGGGGAACTATGGCTACACCTTC. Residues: CASTWEGNYGYTF.

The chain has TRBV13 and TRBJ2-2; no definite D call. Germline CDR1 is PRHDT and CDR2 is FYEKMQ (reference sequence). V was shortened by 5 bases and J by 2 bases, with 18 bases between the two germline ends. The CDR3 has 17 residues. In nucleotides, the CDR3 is TGTGCCAGCAGCCCCAAGATGGTGGAGACAAACACCGGGGAGCTGTTTTTT. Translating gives CASSPKMVETNTGELFF.

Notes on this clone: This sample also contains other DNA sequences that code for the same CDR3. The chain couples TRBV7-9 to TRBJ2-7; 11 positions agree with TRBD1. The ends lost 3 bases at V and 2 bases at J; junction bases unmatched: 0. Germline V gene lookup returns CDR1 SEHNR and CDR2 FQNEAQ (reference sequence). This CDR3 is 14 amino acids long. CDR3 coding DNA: TGTGCCAGCAGCTTGGGACAGGGGGCCTACGAGCAGTACTTC. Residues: CASSLGQGAYEQYF.

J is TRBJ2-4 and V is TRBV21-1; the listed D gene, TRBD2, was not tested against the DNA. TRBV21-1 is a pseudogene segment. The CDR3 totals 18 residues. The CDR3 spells CASSNRLAGVLAKNIQYF. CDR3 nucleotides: TGTGCCAGCAGCAACAGACTAGCGGGAGTTCTAGCCAAAAACATTCAGTACTTC.

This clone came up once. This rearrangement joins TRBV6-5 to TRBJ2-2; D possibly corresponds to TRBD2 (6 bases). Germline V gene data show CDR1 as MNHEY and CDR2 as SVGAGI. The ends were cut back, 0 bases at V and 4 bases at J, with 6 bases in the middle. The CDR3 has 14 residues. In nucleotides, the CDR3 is TGTGCCAGCAGTTACTCGGGGGGCACCGGGGAGCTGTTTTTT. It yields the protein CASSYSGGTGELFF.

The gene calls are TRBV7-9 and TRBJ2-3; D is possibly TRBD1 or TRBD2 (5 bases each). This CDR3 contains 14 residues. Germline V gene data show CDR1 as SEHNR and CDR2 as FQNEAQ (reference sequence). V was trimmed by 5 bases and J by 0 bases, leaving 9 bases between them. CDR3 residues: CASSPWDSTDTQYF. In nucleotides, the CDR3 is TGTGCCAGCAGCCCCTGGGACAGCACAGATACGCAGTATTTT.

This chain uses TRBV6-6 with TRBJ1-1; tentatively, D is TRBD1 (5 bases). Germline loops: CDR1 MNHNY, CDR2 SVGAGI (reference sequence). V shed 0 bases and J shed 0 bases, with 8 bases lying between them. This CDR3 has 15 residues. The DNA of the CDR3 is TGTGCCAGCAGTTACTCACAGGAAATGAACACTGAAGCTTTCTTT. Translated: CASSYSQEMNTEAFF.

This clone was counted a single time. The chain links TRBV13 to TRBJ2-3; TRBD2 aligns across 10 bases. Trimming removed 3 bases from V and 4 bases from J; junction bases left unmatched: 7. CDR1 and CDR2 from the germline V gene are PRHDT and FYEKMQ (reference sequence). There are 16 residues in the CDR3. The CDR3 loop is CASSFALAGVSDTQYF. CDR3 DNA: TGTGCCAGCAGCTTCGCCCTAGCGGGAGTTTCAGATACGCAGTATTTT.

The CDR3 sequence: CASSLIGQGETQYF. As DNA, the CDR3 is TGTGCCAGCAGCTTGATTGGACAGGGAGAGACCCAGTACTTC. This chain connects TRBV5-6 to TRBJ2-5; 8 nucleotides line up with TRBD1. The V segment lost 1 base and the J segment 4 bases; nucleotides outside the gene matches: 3. The germline gives CDR1 SGHDT, CDR2 YYEEEE. The CDR3 covers 14 residues.

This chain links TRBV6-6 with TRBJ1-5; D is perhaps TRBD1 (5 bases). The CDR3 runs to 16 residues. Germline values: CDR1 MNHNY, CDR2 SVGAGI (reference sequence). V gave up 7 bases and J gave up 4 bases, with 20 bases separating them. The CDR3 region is CASTPTYGAENQPQHF. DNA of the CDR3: TGTGCCAGCACTCCAACTTACGGGGCAGAGAATCAGCCCCAGCATTTT.

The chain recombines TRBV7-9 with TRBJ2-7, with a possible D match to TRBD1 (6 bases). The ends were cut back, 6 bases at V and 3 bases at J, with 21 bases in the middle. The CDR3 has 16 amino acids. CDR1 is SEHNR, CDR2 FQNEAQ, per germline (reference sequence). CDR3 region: CASSHPDRPWSYEQYF. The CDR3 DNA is TGTGCCAGCAGTCATCCCGACAGGCCTTGGAGCTACGAGCAGTACTTC.

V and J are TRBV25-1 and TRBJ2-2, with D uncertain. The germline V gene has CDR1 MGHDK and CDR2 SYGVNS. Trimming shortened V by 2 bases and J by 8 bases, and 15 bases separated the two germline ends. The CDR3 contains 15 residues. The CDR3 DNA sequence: TGTGCCAGCAGTGAACCCGGGCAGTTCGCAGGGGAGCTGTTTTTT. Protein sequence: CASSEPGQFAGELFF.

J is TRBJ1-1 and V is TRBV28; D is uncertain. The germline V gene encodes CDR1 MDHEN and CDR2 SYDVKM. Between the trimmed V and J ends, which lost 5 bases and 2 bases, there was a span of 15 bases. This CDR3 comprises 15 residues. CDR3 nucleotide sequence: TGTGCCAGCAGTCCCACCTTAAGCACAAACACTGAAGCTTTCTTT. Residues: CASSPTLSTNTEAFF.

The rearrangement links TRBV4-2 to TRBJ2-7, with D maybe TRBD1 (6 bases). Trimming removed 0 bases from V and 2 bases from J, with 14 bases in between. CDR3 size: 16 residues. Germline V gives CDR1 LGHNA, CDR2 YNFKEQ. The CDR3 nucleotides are TGTGCCAGCAGCCAAGATTCTCGACAGGCCGCCTACGAGCAGTACTTC. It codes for CASSQDSRQAAYEQYF.

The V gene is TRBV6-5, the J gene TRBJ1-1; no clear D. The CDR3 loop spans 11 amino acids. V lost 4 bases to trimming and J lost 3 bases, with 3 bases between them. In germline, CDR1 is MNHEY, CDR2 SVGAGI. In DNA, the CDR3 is TGTGCCAGCAGTTCCGACACTGAAGCTTTCTTT. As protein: CASSSDTEAFF.

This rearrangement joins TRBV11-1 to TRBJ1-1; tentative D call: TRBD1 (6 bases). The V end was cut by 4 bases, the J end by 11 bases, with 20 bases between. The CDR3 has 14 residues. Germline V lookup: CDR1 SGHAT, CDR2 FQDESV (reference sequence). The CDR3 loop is CASSSNREGRPAFF. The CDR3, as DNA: TGTGCCAGCAGCTCCAACAGGGAGGGGCGGCCGGCTTTCTTT.

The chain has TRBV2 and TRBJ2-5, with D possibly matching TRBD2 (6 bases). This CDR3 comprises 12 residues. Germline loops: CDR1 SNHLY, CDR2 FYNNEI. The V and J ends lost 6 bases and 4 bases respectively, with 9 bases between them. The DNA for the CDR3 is TGTGCCAGCAGCTGGCGGGGAGAGACCCAGTACTTC. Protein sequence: CASSWRGETQYF.